This T cell receptor (beta chain) was found in a study of T cells in Graves' hyperthyroidism and ophthalmopathy. Whole-study findings and limits: It was a median around 6 months before onset that the model predicted ophthalmopathy.

Researchers took RNA transcripts and amplified the TCR beta CDR3 regions from them. The HTBI primer set served for first-round RT-PCR of the TCR CDR3. TCRdb ran MiXCR on the multiplex PCR reads and lists one entry per CDR3 protein. The sample lists approximately 640,000 distinct CDR3 sequences, roughly 17% seen once, with 15% to 19% in the top ten. Diagnosis of hyperthyroidism was new in patients aged 18 to 65, and its duration was under 2 months. This CDR3 contains 16 residues. J gave up 9 bases and V 5 bases, and 18 bases lay outside the gene matches. The V gene's germline CDR1 is DFQATT and CDR2 SNEGSKA (reference sequence). With respect to this clonotype: Its antigen is not known.

The sample was blood. This sequence originates from a man aged 50 to 59 with Graves' hyperthyroidism. The chain employs TRBV20-1 and TRBJ2-4, with 8 bases lining up with TRBD1. CDR3 sequence: CSARPRDRFVDGIQYF. Here the CDR3 DNA reads TGCAGTGCTCGCCCTCGGGACAGGTTCGTGGACGGCATTCAGTACTTC.